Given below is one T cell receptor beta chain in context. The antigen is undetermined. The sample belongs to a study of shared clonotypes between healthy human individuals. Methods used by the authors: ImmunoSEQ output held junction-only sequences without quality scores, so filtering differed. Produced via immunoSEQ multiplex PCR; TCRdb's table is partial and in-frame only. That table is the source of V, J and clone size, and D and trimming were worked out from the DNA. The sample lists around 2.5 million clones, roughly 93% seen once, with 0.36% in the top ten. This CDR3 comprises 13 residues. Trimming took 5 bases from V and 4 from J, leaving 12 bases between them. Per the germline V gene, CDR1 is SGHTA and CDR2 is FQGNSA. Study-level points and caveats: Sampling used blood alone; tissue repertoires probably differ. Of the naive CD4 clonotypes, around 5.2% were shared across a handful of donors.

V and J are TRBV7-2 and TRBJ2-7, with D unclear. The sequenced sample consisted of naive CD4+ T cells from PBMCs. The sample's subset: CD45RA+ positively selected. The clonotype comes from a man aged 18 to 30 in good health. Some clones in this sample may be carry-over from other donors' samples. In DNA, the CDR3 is TGTGCCAGCAGCCCACAAAGGATATACGAGCAGTACTTC. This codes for CASSPQRIYEQYF.